This T cell receptor beta chain was captured in a study of T cell repertoires in cytomegalovirus infection. For the study at large: TCR beta signatures that were public indicated CMV infection and matching HLA type. Study-level points and caveats: CMV-specific HLA-C-restricted TCR beta clonotypes dominated the ex vivo response. Accumulated public TCR beta family frequency recognized individuals carrying CMV together with the relevant HLA.

Looked up from germline, CDR1 is MNHEY and CDR2 is SVGAGI. The length of the CDR3 is 18 residues. Turning to this clonotype: Its antigen is not identified. Germline and junction disagree at one end, which may indicate a read error.

One entry per CDR3 protein results from TCRdb running MiXCR on the reads. The table shows over 300,000 distinct CDR3 sequences, with roughly 9.5% occurring only once. The source of this sequence is a human donor in good health (CMV status not recorded). Some clones in this sample may be carry-over from other donors' samples. The sample consisted of PBMCs. The gene calls are TRBV6-5 and TRBJ2-6; TRBD1 aligns across 9 bases. In DNA, the CDR3 is TGTGCCAGCAGTCCGGGACAGGGATCGTACTCTGAGGCCAACGTCCTGACTTTC. As protein: CASSPGQGSYSEANVLTF.